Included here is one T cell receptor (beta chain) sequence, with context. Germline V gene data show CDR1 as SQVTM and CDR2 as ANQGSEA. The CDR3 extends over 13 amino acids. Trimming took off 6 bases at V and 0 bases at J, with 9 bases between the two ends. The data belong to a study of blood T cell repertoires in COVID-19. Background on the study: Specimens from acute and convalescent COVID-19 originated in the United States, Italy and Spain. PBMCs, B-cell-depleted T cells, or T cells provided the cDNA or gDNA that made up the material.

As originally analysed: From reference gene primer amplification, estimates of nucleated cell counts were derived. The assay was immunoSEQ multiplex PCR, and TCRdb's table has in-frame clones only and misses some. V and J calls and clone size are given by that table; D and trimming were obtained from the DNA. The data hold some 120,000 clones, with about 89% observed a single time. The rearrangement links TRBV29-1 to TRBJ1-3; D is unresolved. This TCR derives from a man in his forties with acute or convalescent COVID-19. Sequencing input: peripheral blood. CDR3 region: CSVGSFSGNTIYF. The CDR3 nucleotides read TGCAGCGTCGGTTCTTTCTCTGGAAACACCATATATTTT.